This is a list of T cell receptor beta chains from one sample in a study of human T cells and chemical hapten exposure. TCRdb passed the RACE reads through MiXCR, listing each CDR3 protein once. Found here are tens of thousands of distinct CDR3 sequences, 10% of them singletons; the top ten hold about 1.3%. The starting material was whole blood, obtained in connection with sensitization to the hapten diphenylcyclopropenone (DPC). These receptors all stem from a woman aged 45-65 years with alopecia areata. Some clones in this sample may be carry-over from other donors' samples. The CDR3 runs from the conserved cysteine through the conserved F or W. A D gene is named only where the DNA matches it firmly. Clone sizes are given selectively: once, few, many, or a class where the clone is expanded.

>many|TRBJ2-1|TRBD2|TRBV7-3
TGTGCCAGCAGCCCCTACTCCGGGACTAGCGGGATGAATGAGCAGTTCTTC
CASSPYSGTSGMNEQFF
>NA|TRBJ1-5|NA|TRBV18
TGTGCCAGCTCTCCGATGCCCGTCGCTAGCAATCAGCCCCAGCATTTT
CASSPMPVASNQPQHF
>many|TRBJ1-6|NA|TRBV6-5
TGTGCCAGCAGTTACTCGGCAGGTGCCAGTTTATCGAATTCACCCCTCCACTTT
CASSYSAGASLSNSPLHF
>NA|TRBJ1-4|NA|TRBV6-5
TGTGCCAGCAGCTTACCGGGACACTCAACTAATGAAAAACTGTTTTTT
CASSLPGHSTNEKLFF
>NA|TRBJ1-5|NA|TRBV6-5
TGTGCCAGCAGTTACGACGGCAATCAGCCCCAGCATTTT
CASSYDGNQPQHF
>NA|TRBJ2-3|NA|TRBV5-1
TGCACCAGCAGCTTTACAGGGATCGGCACAGATACGCAGTATTTT
CTSSFTGIGTDTQYF
>many|TRBJ2-4|TRBD1|TRBV7-2
TGTGCCAGCAGCCCCCAGGGGGTTGCAGTCAAAAACATTCAGTACTTC
CASSPQGVAVKNIQYF
>NA|TRBJ2-1|TRBD1|TRBV29-1
TGCAGCGTTGAAGCAGGGGGCTCCTACAATGAGCAGTTCTTC
CSVEAGGSYNEQFF
>NA|TRBJ1-6|NA|TRBV11-3
TGTGCCAGCAGCACGAACAGGGAAAGGGGCTCACCCCTCCACTTT
CASSTNRERGSPLHF
>many|TRBJ2-7|NA|TRBV5-1
TGCGCCAGCAGCGAGGTGCCCTCCTACGAGCAGTACTTC
CASSEVPSYEQYF
>NA|TRBJ1-4|NA|TRBV20-1
TGCAGTGCTACCGCCCCCATTGCAACTAATGAAAAACTGTTTTTT
CSATAPIATNEKLFF
>many|TRBJ2-3|NA|TRBV5-8
TGTGCCAGCAGCTTGGAAGGGGTGGGCACAGATACGCAGTATTTT
CASSLEGVGTDTQYF
>many|TRBJ1-2|NA|TRBV3-1
TGTGCCAGCAGCGCGGGGACGCGGCATAACTATGGCTACACCTTC
CASSAGTRHNYGYTF
>NA|TRBJ1-5|TRBD1|TRBV20-1
TGCAGTGCCCTCGCCGACAGGGGGCGCATAAGCAATCAGCCCCAGCATTTT
CSALADRGRISNQPQHF
>few|TRBJ1-5|TRBD1|TRBV7-8
TGTGCCAGCAGCTTAGCGGGACAGAACAATCAGCCCCAGCATTTT
CASSLAGQNNQPQHF
>many|TRBJ2-2|NA|TRBV15
TGTGCCACCAGCATCCCAGGGGCGGGCACCGGGGAGCTGTTTTTT
CATSIPGAGTGELFF
>NA|TRBJ1-4|NA|TRBV27
TGTGCCAGCAGTTTATATGGGACTAATGAAAAACTGTTTTTT
CASSLYGTNEKLFF
>NA|TRBJ1-6|TRBD1|TRBV27
TGTGCCAGCAGTTTAGGACAGGGAGCGAATTCACCCCTCCACTTT
CASSLGQGANSPLHF
>NA|TRBJ1-4|NA|TRBV7-6
TGTGCCAGCAGCTTTGCGGGAACTAATGAAAAACTGTTTTTT
CASSFAGTNEKLFF
>few|TRBJ2-1|NA|TRBV24-1
TGTGCCACCAGTGATTCCGCTTTGAGGCAGGCTGGCAATGAGCAGTTCTTC
CATSDSALRQAGNEQFF
>NA|TRBJ2-7|NA|TRBV20-1
TGCAGTGCTAGTTTCGACACCTCCCGTTCCTACGAGCAGTACTTC
CSASFDTSRSYEQYF
>few|TRBJ2-3|TRBD2|TRBV19
TGTGCCAGTACCGGGGGGGGATGGCTAAGCACAGATACGCAGTATTTT
CASTGGGWLSTDTQYF
>many|TRBJ1-5|NA|TRBV28
TGTGCCAGCCGCAGGGACCCCAATCAGCCCCAGCATTTT
CASRRDPNQPQHF
>few|TRBJ2-7|NA|TRBV6-2/TRBV6-3
TGTGCCAGCAGTTACTCGTGGGCAGAGTCCTACGAGCAGTACTTC
CASSYSWAESYEQYF
>few|TRBJ1-6|NA|TRBV20-1
TGCAGTGCTATCCCTGACGGACCTGGAGGGAATTCACCCCTCCACTTT
CSAIPDGPGGNSPLHF
>NA|TRBJ2-3|TRBD2|TRBV2
TGTGCCAGCAGTACACTAGCGGGAGAACCCACAGATACGCAGTATTTT
CASSTLAGEPTDTQYF
>NA|TRBJ2-7|NA|TRBV12-3/TRBV12-4
TGTGCCAGCACCCTTAGAGTCCCCCCTTACGAGCAGTACTTC
CASTLRVPPYEQYF
>NA|TRBJ2-7|TRBD1|TRBV2
TGTGCCAGCACCCAGGACAGGGCGGACTACGAGCAGTACTTC
CASTQDRADYEQYF
>few|TRBJ1-4|NA|TRBV5-1
TGCGCCAGCAGCTGGGGGGAGACGAATGAAAAACTGTTTTTT
CASSWGETNEKLFF
>NA|TRBJ2-2|NA|TRBV9
TGTGCCAGTAGACCTCAGGCACCTGACACCGGGGAGCTGTTTTTT
CASRPQAPDTGELFF
>many|TRBJ2-5|NA|TRBV29-1
TGCAGCGTTGATCGGATAGAGTTAAAAGAGACCCAGTACTTC
CSVDRIELKETQYF
>few|TRBJ2-1|NA|TRBV11-2
TGTGCCAGCAGCTTATCGCAAGGACACCACAATGAGCAGTTCTTC
CASSLSQGHHNEQFF
>NA|TRBJ1-1|NA|TRBV3-1
TGTGCCAGCCGAGGCTATGATCGGTTGACTGAAGCTTTCTTT
CASRGYDRLTEAFF
>many|TRBJ1-2|TRBD1|TRBV7-9
TGTGCCAGCAGCTTACTCCAGGGGGCCGGTGGCTACACCTTC
CASSLLQGAGGYTF
>NA|TRBJ2-1|TRBD2|TRBV7-2
TGTGCCAGCAGCTCTGCCGGGTTAGCGGGAGGTCCCCACAATGAGCAGTTCTTC
CASSSAGLAGGPHNEQFF
>few|TRBJ2-2|TRBD2|TRBV12-3/TRBV12-4
TGTGCCAGCAGTTCCCCCCCCACTAGCGGCAACACCGGGGAGCTGTTTTTT
CASSSPPTSGNTGELFF
>many|TRBJ2-2|NA|TRBV6-5
TGTGCCAGCAGTGCGACACCAGCGAACACCGGGGAGCTGTTTTTT
CASSATPANTGELFF
>few|TRBJ2-1|NA|TRBV5-1
TGCGCCAGCAGCTTGGTTGGGGGAGTCTCCTACAATGAGCAGTTCTTC
CASSLVGGVSYNEQFF
>few|TRBJ1-2|TRBD1|TRBV5-6
TGTGCCAGCAGCTTGGAAGGGGGCGGATACTATGGCTACACCTTC
CASSLEGGGYYGYTF
>many|TRBJ1-6|NA|TRBV12-3/TRBV12-4
TGTGCCAGCAGTTTAGAGGACAGAAATTCACCCCTCCACTTT
CASSLEDRNSPLHF